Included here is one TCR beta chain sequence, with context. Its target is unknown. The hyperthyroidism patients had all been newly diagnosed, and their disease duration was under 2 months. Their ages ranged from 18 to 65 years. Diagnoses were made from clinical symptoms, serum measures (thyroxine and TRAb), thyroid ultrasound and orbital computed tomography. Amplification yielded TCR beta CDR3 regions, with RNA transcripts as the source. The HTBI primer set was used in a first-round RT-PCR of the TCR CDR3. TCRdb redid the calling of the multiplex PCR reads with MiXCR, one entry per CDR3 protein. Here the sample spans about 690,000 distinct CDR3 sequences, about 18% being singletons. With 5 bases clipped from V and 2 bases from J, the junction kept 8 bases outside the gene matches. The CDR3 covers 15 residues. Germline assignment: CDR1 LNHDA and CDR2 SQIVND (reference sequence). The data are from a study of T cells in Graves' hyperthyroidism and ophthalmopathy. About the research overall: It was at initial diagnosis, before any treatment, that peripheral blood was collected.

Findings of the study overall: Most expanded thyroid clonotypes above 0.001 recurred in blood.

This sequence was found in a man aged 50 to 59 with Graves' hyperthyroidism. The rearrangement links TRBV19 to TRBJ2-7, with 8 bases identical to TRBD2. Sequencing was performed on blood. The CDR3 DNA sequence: TGTGCCAGTAGTTACGGGCTAGCGGGCGCCTACGAGCAGTACTTC. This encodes CASSYGLAGAYEQYF.